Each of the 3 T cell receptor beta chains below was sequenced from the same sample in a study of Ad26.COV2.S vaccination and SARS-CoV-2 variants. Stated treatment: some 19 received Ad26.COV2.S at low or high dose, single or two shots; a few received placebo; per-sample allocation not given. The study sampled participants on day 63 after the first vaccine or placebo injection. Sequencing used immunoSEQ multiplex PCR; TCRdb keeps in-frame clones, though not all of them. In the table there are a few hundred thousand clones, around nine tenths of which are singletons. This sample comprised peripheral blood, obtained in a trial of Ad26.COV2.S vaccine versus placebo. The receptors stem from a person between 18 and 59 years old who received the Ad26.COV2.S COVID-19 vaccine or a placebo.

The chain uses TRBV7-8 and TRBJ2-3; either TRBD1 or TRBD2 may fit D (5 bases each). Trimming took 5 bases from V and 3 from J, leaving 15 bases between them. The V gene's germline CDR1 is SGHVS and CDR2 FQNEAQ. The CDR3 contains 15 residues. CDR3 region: CASSHLGAWTDTQYF. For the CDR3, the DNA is TGTGCCAGCAGCCATCTCGGGGCGTGGACAGATACGCAGTATTTT. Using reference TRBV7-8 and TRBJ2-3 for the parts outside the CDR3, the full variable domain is GAGVSQSPRYKVAKRGQDVALRCDPISGHVSLFWYQQALGQGPEFLTYFQNEAQLDKSGLPSDRFFAERPEGSVSTLKIQRTQQEDSAVYLCASSHLGAWTDTQYFGPGTRLTVL.

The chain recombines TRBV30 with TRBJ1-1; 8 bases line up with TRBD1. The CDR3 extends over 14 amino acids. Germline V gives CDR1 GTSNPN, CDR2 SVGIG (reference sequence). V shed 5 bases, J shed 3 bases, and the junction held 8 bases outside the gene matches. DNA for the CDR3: TGTGCCTGGGGGGACAGGCCCACCCACACTGAAGCTTTCTTT. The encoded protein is CAWGDRPTHTEAFF. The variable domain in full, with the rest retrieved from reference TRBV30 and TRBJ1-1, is SQTIHQWPATLVQPVGSPLSLECTVEGTSNPNLYWYRQAAGRGLQLLFYSVGIGQISSEVPQNLSASRPQDRQFILSSKKLLLSDSGFYLCAWGDRPTHTEAFFGQGTRLTVV.

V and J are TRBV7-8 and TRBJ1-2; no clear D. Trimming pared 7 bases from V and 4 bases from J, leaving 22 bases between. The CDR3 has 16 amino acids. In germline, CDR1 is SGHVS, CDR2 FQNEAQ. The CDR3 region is CASIPGTARGGYGYTF. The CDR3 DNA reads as TGTGCCAGCATCCCGGGCACGGCACGTGGTGGCTATGGCTACACCTTC.